The 22 T cell receptor beta chains given below trace back to one sample, sequenced in a study of cytomegalovirus exposure and HLA in healthy donors. Vbeta (60) and Jbeta (13) primers were used in the PCR. Libraries were prepared by immunoSEQ multiplex PCR; TCRdb keeps only in-frame clonotypes and omits some of them. The table includes fewer than 90,000 clones, around four fifths detected once. Sequencing input: PBMCs. The receptor set was obtained from a man aged 25-45 years in good health and CMV-seropositive.

This chain joins TRBV28 and TRBJ1-2, with 8 bases identical to TRBD1. Looked up from germline, CDR1 is MDHEN and CDR2 is SYDVKM. Trimming removed 7 bases from V and 4 bases from J; junction bases left unmatched: 11. The CDR3 is made up of 15 amino acids. The CDR3 sequence: CASTNLGTGSYGYTF. The CDR3 nucleotides are TGTGCCAGCACCAACCTTGGGACAGGATCCTATGGCTACACCTTC.

CDR3 in amino acids: CASSLWASGQSPSYEQYF. The CDR3, as DNA: TGTGCCAGCAGTTTATGGGCGTCCGGACAGTCCCCCTCCTACGAGCAGTACTTC. The chain couples TRBV27 to TRBJ2-7; TRBD1 is a possible D gene (6 bases). Trimming removed 1 base from V and 0 bases from J, with 19 bases in between. Germline V gene lookup returns CDR1 MNHEY and CDR2 SMNVEV (reference sequence). This CDR3 is built from 18 residues.

V is TRBV27 and J is TRBJ2-1; TRBD1 agrees at 10 bases. Germline V lookup: CDR1 MNHEY, CDR2 SMNVEV (reference sequence). J was trimmed by 3 bases and V by 8 bases; bases with no gene match: 7. This CDR3 has 15 residues. The CDR3 protein is CASGLTGGIYNEQFF. The CDR3 DNA sequence: TGTGCCAGCGGCCTGACAGGGGGCATCTACAATGAGCAGTTCTTC.

The chain couples TRBV5-1 to TRBJ1-2; perhaps TRBD1 as D (5 bases). CDR1 and CDR2 from the germline V gene are SGHRS and YFSETQ. CDR3 length: 15 residues. Trimming removed 0 bases from V and 4 bases from J, with 13 bases in between. CDR3 bases: TGCGCCAGCAGCTTGGCTCCAGGGAAGAGCTATGGCTACACCTTC. This translates into CASSLAPGKSYGYTF.

V and J are TRBV7-3 and TRBJ1-1; D might be TRBD1 (6 bases). CDR1 SGHTA and CDR2 FQGTGA come from the germline V gene. The CDR3 has 14 residues. Trimming removed 5 bases at V and 4 bases at J, with 14 bases between. In DNA form, the CDR3 reads TGTGCCAGCAGCCCCAGGGGAGGGGGCACTGAAGCTTTCTTT. Its translation is CASSPRGGGTEAFF. The whole variable domain, filled in from reference TRBV7-3 and TRBJ1-1, reads GAGVSQTPSNKVTEKGKYVELRCDPISGHTALYWYRQSLGQGPEFLIYFQGTGAADDSGLPNDRFFAVRPEGSVSTLKIQRTERGDSAVYLCASSPRGGGTEAFFGQGTRLTVV.

The chain joins TRBV5-1 to TRBJ2-7, with D perhaps TRBD1 (6 bases). The germline gives CDR1 SGHRS, CDR2 YFSETQ. The CDR3 runs 14 residues. The V end lost 2 bases, the J end lost 2 bases, and 11 bases lay between the germline ends. CDR3 amino acids: CASSLTRTAYEQYF. Written as DNA, the CDR3 is TGCGCCAGCAGCTTAACTCGGACAGCCTACGAGCAGTACTTC. Variable domain in full (rest from reference TRBV5-1 and TRBJ2-7): KAGVTQTPRYLIKTRGQQVTLSCSPISGHRSVSWYQQTPGQGLQFLFEYFSETQRNKGNFPGRFSGRQFSNSRSEMNVSTLELGDSALYLCASSLTRTAYEQYFGPGTRLTVT.

The J gene is TRBJ2-5, the V gene TRBV11-2; D remains ambiguous. There are 17 residues in the CDR3. CDR1 and CDR2 (germline): SGHAT, FQNNGV. The V gene lost 1 base and the J gene lost 3 bases, with 18 bases spanning the gap. The CDR3 sequence: CASSLAVGFIPEETQYF. Here the CDR3 DNA reads TGTGCCAGCAGCTTAGCGGTCGGGTTCATCCCGGAAGAGACCCAGTACTTC.

The rearrangement uses TRBV29-1 and TRBJ1-5, with D tentatively TRBD1 (6 bases). From germline, CDR1 is SQVTM and CDR2 ANQGSEA. Trimming removed 6 bases at V and 6 bases at J, with 15 bases between. The length of the CDR3 is 13 residues. The DNA of the CDR3 is TGCAGCGTCGTCACAGGGTTGGGTCAGCCCCAGCATTTT. It codes for CSVVTGLGQPQHF.

About this clone: The junction differs from germline at one of its ends, possibly a read error. V is TRBV7-9 and J is TRBJ2-5; 9 nucleotides agree with TRBD1. This CDR3 has 17 amino acids. Germline CDR1 reads SEHNR; CDR2 reads FQNEAQ (reference sequence). The CDR3 region has the DNA TGTTCCAGCAGCCAAAAAAAGACAGGGGGAGGGCAAGAGACCCAGTACTTC. It yields the protein CSSSQKKTGGGQETQYF.

Notes on this clone: One junction end does not reproduce the germline sequence, and a read error may be involved. This chain connects TRBV7-9 to TRBJ2-7, with 12 bases matching TRBD1. CDR3 length: 16 amino acids. CDR1 is SEHNR, CDR2 FQNEAQ, per germline (reference sequence). CDR3 loop: CSSSGTGTGGKHEQYF. In DNA, the CDR3 is TGTTCCAGCAGCGGAACAGGGACAGGGGGCAAGCACGAGCAGTACTTC.

This clone was counted at least ten times. The J gene is TRBJ2-1, the V gene TRBV6-5; the D gene is possibly TRBD2 (6 bases). This CDR3 is built from 12 residues. Trimming took 3 bases from V and 9 from J, leaving 9 bases between them. Germline lookup yields CDR1 MNHEY and CDR2 SVGAGI. For the CDR3, the DNA is TGTGCCAGCAGTTATCTCGGGGGTGAGCAGTTCTTC. The encoded protein is CASSYLGGEQFF.

The J gene is TRBJ2-1, the V gene TRBV18, with a possible D match to TRBD1 (5 bases). The V end lost 5 bases, the J end lost 7 bases, and 15 bases lay between the germline ends. The CDR3 is 14 amino acids. Germline V gene sequence: CDR1 KGHSH, CDR2 LQKENI. DNA of the CDR3: TGTGCCAGCTCAGAGGTTAGGGGCGGAAATGAGCAGTTCTTC. Its translation: CASSEVRGGNEQFF.

The V gene is TRBV19, the J gene TRBJ2-5; 8 bases align to TRBD2. CDR3 length equals 16 residues. CDR1 LNHDA and CDR2 SQIVND come from the germline V gene (reference sequence). V gave up 6 bases and J gave up 3 bases; unmatched junction bases: 12. CDR3 sequence reads: CASSEPSGLVKETQYF. CDR3 sequence (DNA): TGTGCCAGTAGCGAGCCCTCGGGACTAGTAAAAGAGACCCAGTACTTC.

The chain recombines TRBV7-9 with TRBJ1-2; 9 bases agree with TRBD1. J gave up 3 bases and V 5 bases, and 7 bases lay outside the gene matches. There are 15 residues in the CDR3. Germline CDR1 and CDR2: SEHNR and FQNEAQ (reference sequence). Written as DNA, the CDR3 is TGTGCCAGCAGCCCCCGGGGGACAGGGTACTATGGCTACACCTTC. This translates into CASSPRGTGYYGYTF.

This clone turned up a few times. V gene TRBV6-4 combines with J gene TRBJ2-2, with 10 bases matching TRBD2. The V gene's germline CDR1 is MRHNA and CDR2 SNTAGT. V gave up 9 bases and J gave up 3 bases; unmatched junction bases: 4. The CDR3 extends over 14 amino acids. CDR3 residues: CASRTSGDTGELFF. The DNA for the CDR3 is TGTGCCAGTCGGACTAGCGGAGACACCGGGGAGCTGTTTTTT.

The chain couples TRBV15 to TRBJ2-3; TRBD2 aligns across 10 bases. Germline values: CDR1 LNHNV, CDR2 YYDKDF (reference sequence). CDR3 length: 16 amino acids. J was trimmed by 2 bases and V by 1 base; bases with no gene match: 3. CDR3 sequence reads: CATSRGLAGVTDTQYF. The CDR3 bases are TGTGCCACCAGCAGAGGGCTAGCGGGAGTCACAGATACGCAGTATTTT.

This chain uses TRBV30 with TRBJ1-6; D perhaps matches TRBD1 (5 bases). This CDR3 is 13 amino acids long. V was shortened by 5 bases and J by 7 bases, with 12 bases between the two germline ends. Germline values: CDR1 GTSNPN, CDR2 SVGIG (reference sequence). CDR3 DNA: TGTGCCTGGGGGGCATCAGGGAATTCACCCCTCCACTTT. The encoded protein is CAWGASGNSPLHF.

This chain links TRBV6-1 with TRBJ1-3; D unclear. The CDR3 is made up of 14 amino acids. The V gene lost 0 bases and the J gene lost 8 bases, with 11 bases spanning the gap. In germline, CDR1 is MNHNS, CDR2 SASEGT. The CDR3 coding sequence is TGTGCCAGCAGTGAAGCGGCGGGTGCGTACACCATATATTTT. As protein: CASSEAAGAYTIYF.

The CDR3 sequence is CASSLGSRGNKETQYF. CDR3 nucleotides: TGTGCCAGCAGCTTAGGGTCGCGGGGGAATAAAGAGACCCAGTACTTC. The gene calls are TRBV7-2 and TRBJ2-5; 7 bases are shared with TRBD2. J lost 3 bases, V lost 1 base, and 8 bases had no gene match. The CDR3 is 16 amino acids. Germline V gene lookup returns CDR1 SGHTA and CDR2 FQGNSA.

This chain joins TRBV7-6 and TRBJ2-1, with 12 bases lining up with TRBD2. The junction had 4 bases not matched to a gene; V was cut back by 1 base and J by 6 bases. Germline V CDR1 and CDR2: SGHVS, FNYEAQ. This CDR3 region has 16 residues. The CDR3 loop is CASSLETSGGLNEQFF. Written as DNA, the CDR3 is TGTGCCAGCAGCTTAGAGACTAGCGGGGGACTCAATGAGCAGTTCTTC.

J is TRBJ2-5 and V is TRBV6-6; TRBD1 agrees at 9 bases. Germline V gene lookup returns CDR1 MNHNY and CDR2 SVGAGI (reference sequence). V lost 0 bases and J lost 5; bases outside the gene matches: 7. This CDR3 spans 16 amino acids. CDR3 residues: CASSYSTGGAEETQYF. As DNA, the CDR3 is TGTGCCAGCAGTTACTCCACAGGGGGCGCGGAGGAGACCCAGTACTTC.

In its sample, this clone was seen once. J is TRBJ1-2 and V is TRBV6-1; tentative D call: TRBD1 (5 bases). The CDR3 is 15 amino acids. Between the trimmed V and J ends, which lost 2 bases and 2 bases, there was a span of 12 bases. In germline, CDR1 is MNHNS, CDR2 SASEGT. The CDR3 DNA sequence: TGTGCCAGCAGTGAAACGCAGGGTGGAAACTATGGCTACACCTTC. This encodes CASSETQGGNYGYTF.